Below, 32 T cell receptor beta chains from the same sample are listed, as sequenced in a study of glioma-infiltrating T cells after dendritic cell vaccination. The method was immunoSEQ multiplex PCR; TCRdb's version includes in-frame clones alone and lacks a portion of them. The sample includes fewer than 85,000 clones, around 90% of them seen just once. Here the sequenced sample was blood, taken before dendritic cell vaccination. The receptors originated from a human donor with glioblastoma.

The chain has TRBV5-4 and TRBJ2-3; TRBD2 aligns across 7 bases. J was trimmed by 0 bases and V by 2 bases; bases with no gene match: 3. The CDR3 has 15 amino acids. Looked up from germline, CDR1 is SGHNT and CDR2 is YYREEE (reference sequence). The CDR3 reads CASSFSGLSTDTQYF. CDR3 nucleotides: TGTGCCAGCAGCTTTAGCGGGCTCAGCACAGATACGCAGTATTTT.

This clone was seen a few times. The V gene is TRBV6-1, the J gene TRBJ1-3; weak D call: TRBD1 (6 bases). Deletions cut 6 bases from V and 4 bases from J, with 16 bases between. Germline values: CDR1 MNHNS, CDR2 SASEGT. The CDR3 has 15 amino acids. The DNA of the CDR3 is TGTGCCAGCAGCCGAGCCGGGACACTCGGAAACACCATATATTTT. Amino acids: CASSRAGTLGNTIYF.

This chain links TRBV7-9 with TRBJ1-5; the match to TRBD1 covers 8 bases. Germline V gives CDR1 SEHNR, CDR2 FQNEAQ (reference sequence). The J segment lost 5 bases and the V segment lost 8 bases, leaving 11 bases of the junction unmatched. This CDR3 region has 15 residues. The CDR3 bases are TGTGCCAGCGGACTAACAGGGGGAGGAGATCAGCCCCAGCATTTT. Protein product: CASGLTGGGDQPQHF. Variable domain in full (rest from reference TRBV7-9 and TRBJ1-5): DTGVSQNPRHKITKRGQNVTFRCDPISEHNRLYWYRQTLGQGPEFLTYFQNEAQLEKSRLLSDRFSAERPKGSFSTLEIQRTEQGDSAMYLCASGLTGGGDQPQHFGDGTRLSIL.

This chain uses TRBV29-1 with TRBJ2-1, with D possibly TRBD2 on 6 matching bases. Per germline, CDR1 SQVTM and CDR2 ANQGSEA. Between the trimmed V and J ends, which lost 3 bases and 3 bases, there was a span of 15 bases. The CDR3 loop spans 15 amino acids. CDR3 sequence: CSVDERVGVYNEQFF. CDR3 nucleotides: TGCAGCGTTGATGAGCGGGTGGGAGTCTACAATGAGCAGTTCTTC.

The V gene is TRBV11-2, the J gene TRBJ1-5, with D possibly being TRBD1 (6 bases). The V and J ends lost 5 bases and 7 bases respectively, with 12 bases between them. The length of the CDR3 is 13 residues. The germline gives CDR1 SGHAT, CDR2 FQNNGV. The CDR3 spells CASSQGPRQPQHF. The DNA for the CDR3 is TGTGCCAGCAGCCAGGGGCCTCGGCAGCCCCAGCATTTT.

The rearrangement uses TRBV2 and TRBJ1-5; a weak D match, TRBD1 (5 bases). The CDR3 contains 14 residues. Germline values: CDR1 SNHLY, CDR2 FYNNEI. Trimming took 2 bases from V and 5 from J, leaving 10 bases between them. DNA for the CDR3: TGTGCCAGCAGTGAATCGGACAAATATCAGCCCCAGCATTTT. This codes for CASSESDKYQPQHF.

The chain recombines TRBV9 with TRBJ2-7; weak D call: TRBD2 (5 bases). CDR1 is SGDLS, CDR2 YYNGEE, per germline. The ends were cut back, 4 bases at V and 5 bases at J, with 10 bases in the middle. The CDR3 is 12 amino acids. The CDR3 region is CASSRGLNEQYF. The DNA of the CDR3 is TGTGCCAGCAGCCGAGGGCTAAACGAGCAGTACTTC. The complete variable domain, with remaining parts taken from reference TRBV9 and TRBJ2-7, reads DSGVTQTPKHLITATGQRVTLRCSPRSGDLSVYWYQQSLDQGLQFLIQYYNGEERAKGNILERFSAQQFPDLHSELNLSSLELGDSALYFCASSRGLNEQYFGPGTRLTVT.

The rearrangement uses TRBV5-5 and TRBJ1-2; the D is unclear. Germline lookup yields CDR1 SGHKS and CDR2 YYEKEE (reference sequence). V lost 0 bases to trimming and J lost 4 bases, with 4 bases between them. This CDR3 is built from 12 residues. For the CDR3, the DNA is TGTGCCAGCAGCTTGGCGGGCTATGGCTACACCTTC. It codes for CASSLAGYGYTF.

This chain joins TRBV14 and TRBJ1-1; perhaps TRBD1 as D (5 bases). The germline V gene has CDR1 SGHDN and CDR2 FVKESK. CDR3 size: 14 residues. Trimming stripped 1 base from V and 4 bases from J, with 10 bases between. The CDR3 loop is CASSQVQGGTEAFF. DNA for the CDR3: TGTGCCAGCAGCCAAGTCCAGGGTGGCACTGAAGCTTTCTTT.

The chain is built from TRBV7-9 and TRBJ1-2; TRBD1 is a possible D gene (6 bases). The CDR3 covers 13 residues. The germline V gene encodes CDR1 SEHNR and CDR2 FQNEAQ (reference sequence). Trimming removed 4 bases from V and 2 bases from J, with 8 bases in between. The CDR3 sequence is CASSYGQNYGYTF. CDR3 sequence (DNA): TGTGCCAGCAGCTACGGACAGAACTATGGCTACACCTTC.

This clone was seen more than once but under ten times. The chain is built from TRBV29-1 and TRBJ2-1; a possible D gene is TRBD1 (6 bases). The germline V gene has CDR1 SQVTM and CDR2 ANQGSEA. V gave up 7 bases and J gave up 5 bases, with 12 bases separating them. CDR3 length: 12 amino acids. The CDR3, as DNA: TGCAGCGGGGGGACACAGAACAATGAGCAGTTCTTC. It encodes CSGGTQNNEQFF.

The CDR3 loop is CASSETGGVTDTQYF. The CDR3 DNA sequence: TGTGCCAGCAGCGAAACGGGGGGAGTCACAGATACGCAGTATTTT. The V call is TRBV4-2, the J call TRBJ2-3; 7 bases agree with TRBD2. The trim removed 5 bases at V and 2 bases at J, leaving 7 bases unmatched. CDR3 length: 15 amino acids. The germline V gene encodes CDR1 LGHNA and CDR2 YNFKEQ.

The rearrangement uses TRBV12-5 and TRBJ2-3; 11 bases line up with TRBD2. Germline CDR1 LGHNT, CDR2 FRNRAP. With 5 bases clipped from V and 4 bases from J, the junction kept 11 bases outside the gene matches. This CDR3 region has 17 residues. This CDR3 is CASGPSALAGVSDTQYF. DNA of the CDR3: TGTGCTAGTGGTCCCTCCGCACTAGCGGGAGTATCAGATACGCAGTATTTT.

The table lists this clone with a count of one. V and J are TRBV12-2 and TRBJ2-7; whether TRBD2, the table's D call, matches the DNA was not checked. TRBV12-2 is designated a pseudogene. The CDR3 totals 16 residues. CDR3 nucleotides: TGTGCAAGTCGCTTAGTGACGGGAGGGTCTAACTACGAGCAGTACTTC. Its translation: CASRLVTGGSNYEQYF.

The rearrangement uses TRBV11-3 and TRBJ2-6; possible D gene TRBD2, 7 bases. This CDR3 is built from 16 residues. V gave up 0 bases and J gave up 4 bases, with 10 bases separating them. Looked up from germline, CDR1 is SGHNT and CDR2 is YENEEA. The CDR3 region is CASSLEGGGGANVLTF. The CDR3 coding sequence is TGTGCCAGCAGCTTAGAGGGAGGGGGAGGGGCCAACGTCCTGACTTTC. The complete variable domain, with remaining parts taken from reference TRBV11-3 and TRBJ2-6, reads EAGVVQSPRYKIIEKKQPVAFWCNPISGHNTLYWYLQNLGQGPELLIRYENEEAVDDSQLPKDRFSAERLKGVDSTLKIQPAELGDSAVYLCASSLEGGGGANVLTFGAGSRLTVL.

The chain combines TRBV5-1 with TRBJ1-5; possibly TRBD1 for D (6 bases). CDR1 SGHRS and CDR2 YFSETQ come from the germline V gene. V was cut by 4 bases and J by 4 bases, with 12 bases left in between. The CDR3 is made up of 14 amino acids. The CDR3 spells CASSVDSPNQPQHF. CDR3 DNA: TGCGCCAGCAGCGTGGACAGCCCAAATCAGCCCCAGCATTTT.

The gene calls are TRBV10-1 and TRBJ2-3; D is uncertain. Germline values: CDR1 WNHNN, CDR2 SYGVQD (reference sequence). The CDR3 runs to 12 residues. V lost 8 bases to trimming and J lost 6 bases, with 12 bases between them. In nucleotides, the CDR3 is TGCGCCAGCGGCACCCTCGGGGATACGCAGTATTTT. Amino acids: CASGTLGDTQYF.

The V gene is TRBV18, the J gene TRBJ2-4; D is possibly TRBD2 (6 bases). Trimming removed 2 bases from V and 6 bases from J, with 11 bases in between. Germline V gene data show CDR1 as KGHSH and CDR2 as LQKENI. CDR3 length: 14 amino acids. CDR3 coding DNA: TGTGCCAGCTCACCATTTACTAGCCGAAACATTCAGTACTTC. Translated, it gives CASSPFTSRNIQYF.

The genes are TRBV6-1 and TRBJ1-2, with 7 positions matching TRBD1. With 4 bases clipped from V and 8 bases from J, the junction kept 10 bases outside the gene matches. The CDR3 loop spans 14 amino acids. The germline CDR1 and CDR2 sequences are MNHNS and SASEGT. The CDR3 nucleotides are TGTGCCAGCAGTGGGGGACAGCAGTTTAAGGGCTACACCTTC. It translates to CASSGGQQFKGYTF.

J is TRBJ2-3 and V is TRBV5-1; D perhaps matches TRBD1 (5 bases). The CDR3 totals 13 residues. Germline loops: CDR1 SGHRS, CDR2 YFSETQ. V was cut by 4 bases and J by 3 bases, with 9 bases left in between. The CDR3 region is CASSVAGTDTQYF. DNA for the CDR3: TGCGCCAGCAGCGTCGCAGGGACAGATACGCAGTATTTT.

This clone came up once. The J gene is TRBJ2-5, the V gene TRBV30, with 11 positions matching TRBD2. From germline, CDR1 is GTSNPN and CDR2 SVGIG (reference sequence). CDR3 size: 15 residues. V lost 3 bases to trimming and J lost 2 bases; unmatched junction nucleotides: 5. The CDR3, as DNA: TGTGCCTGGAGCTCCGGACTAGCGGGTCAAGAGACCCAGTACTTC. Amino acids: CAWSSGLAGQETQYF. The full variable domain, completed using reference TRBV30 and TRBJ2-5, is SQTIHQWPATLVQPVGSPLSLECTVEGTSNPNLYWYRQAAGRGLQLLFYSVGIGQISSEVPQNLSASRPQDRQFILSSKKLLLSDSGFYLCAWSSGLAGQETQYFGPGTRLLVL.

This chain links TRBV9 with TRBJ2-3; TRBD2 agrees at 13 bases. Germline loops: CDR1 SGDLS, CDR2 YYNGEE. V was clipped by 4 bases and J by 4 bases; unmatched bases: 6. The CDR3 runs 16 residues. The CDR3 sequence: CASSTGTSGMSDTQYF. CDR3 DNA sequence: TGTGCCAGCAGCACCGGGACTAGCGGGATGTCAGATACGCAGTATTTT.

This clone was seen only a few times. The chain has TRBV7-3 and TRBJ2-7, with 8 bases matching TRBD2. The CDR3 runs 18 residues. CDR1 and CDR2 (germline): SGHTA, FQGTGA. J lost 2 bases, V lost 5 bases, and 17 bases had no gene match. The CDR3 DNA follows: TGTGCCAGCAGCCCATCCTTACTAGCGGAGCCCCCCCCCTACGAGCAGTACTTC. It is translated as CASSPSLLAEPPPYEQYF.

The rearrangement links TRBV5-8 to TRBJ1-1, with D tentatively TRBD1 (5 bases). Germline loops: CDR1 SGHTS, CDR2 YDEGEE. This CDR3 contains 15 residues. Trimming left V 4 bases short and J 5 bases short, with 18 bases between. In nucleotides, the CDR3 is TGTGCCAGCAGCCGAGGGCTCGTGCGGGGGACTGAAGCTTTCTTT. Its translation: CASSRGLVRGTEAFF.

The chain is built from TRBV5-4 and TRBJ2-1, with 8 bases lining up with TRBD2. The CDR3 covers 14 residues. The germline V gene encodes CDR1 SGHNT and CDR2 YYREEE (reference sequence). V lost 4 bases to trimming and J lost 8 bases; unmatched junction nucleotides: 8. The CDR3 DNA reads TGTGCCAGCAGCACCCCAACGGGGGGGGATGAGCAGTTCTTC. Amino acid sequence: CASSTPTGGDEQFF. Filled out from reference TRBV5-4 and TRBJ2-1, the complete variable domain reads ETGVTQSPTHLIKTRGQQVTLRCSSQSGHNTVSWYQQALGQGPQFIFQYYREEENGRGNFPPRFSGLQFPNYSSELNVNALELDDSALYLCASSTPTGGDEQFFGPGTRLTVL.

CDR3 DNA sequence: TGTGCCAGCAGCCAACTGCCCTCGGCGGCTATGGGCGGGGAGCTGTTTTTT. It encodes CASSQLPSAAMGGELFF. This chain uses TRBV4-2 with TRBJ2-2, with no clear D. The CDR3 consists of 17 residues. V shed 2 bases and J shed 7 bases, with 20 bases lying between them. Germline V gene lookup returns CDR1 LGHNA and CDR2 YNFKEQ.

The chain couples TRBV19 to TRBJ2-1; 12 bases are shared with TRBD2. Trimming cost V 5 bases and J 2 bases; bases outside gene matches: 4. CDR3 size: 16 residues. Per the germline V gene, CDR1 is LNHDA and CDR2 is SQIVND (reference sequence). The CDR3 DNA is TGTGCCAGTAGTCCCCGGACTAGCGGGACCTACAATGAGCAGTTCTTC. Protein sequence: CASSPRTSGTYNEQFF.

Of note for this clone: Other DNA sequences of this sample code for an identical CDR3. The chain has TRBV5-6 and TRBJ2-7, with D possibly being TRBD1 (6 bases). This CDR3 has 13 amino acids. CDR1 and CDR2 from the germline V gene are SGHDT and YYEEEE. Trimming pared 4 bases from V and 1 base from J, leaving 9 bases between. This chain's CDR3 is CASSPTGSYEQYF. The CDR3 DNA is TGTGCCAGCAGCCCCACAGGGTCCTACGAGCAGTACTTC.

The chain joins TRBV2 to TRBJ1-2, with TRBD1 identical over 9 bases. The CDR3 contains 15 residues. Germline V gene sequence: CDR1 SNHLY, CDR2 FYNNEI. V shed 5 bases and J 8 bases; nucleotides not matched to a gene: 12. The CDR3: CASSPDAGTGSGYTF. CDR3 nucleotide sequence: TGTGCCAGCAGTCCTGATGCCGGGACAGGGAGCGGCTACACCTTC.

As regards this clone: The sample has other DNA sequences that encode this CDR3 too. DNA for the CDR3: TGTGCCAGCAGCTTAGGACTAGCCGGCTACGAGCAGTACTTC. Translation: CASSLGLAGYEQYF. The V and J genes are TRBV13 and TRBJ2-7; tentative D call: TRBD2 (6 bases). Germline CDR1 reads PRHDT; CDR2 reads FYEKMQ (reference sequence). Trimming pared 0 bases from V and 3 bases from J, leaving 9 bases between. CDR3 length: 14 residues.

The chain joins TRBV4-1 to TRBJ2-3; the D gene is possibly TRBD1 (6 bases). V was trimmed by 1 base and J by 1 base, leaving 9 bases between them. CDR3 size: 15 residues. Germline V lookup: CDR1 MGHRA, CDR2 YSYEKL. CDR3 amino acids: CASSQVGAGTDTQYF. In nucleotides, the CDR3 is TGCGCCAGCAGCCAAGTGGGGGCGGGCACAGATACGCAGTATTTT.

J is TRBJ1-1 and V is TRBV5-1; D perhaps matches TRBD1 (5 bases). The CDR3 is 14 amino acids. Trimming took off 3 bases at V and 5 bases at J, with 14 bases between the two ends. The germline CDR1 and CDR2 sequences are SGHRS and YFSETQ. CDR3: CASSSDTEGTEAFF. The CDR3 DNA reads TGCGCCAGCAGCTCGGACACCGAAGGAACTGAAGCTTTCTTT. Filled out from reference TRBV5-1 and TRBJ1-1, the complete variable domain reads KAGVTQTPRYLIKTRGQQVTLSCSPISGHRSVSWYQQTPGQGLQFLFEYFSETQRNKGNFPGRFSGRQFSNSRSEMNVSTLELGDSALYLCASSSDTEGTEAFFGQGTRLTVV.